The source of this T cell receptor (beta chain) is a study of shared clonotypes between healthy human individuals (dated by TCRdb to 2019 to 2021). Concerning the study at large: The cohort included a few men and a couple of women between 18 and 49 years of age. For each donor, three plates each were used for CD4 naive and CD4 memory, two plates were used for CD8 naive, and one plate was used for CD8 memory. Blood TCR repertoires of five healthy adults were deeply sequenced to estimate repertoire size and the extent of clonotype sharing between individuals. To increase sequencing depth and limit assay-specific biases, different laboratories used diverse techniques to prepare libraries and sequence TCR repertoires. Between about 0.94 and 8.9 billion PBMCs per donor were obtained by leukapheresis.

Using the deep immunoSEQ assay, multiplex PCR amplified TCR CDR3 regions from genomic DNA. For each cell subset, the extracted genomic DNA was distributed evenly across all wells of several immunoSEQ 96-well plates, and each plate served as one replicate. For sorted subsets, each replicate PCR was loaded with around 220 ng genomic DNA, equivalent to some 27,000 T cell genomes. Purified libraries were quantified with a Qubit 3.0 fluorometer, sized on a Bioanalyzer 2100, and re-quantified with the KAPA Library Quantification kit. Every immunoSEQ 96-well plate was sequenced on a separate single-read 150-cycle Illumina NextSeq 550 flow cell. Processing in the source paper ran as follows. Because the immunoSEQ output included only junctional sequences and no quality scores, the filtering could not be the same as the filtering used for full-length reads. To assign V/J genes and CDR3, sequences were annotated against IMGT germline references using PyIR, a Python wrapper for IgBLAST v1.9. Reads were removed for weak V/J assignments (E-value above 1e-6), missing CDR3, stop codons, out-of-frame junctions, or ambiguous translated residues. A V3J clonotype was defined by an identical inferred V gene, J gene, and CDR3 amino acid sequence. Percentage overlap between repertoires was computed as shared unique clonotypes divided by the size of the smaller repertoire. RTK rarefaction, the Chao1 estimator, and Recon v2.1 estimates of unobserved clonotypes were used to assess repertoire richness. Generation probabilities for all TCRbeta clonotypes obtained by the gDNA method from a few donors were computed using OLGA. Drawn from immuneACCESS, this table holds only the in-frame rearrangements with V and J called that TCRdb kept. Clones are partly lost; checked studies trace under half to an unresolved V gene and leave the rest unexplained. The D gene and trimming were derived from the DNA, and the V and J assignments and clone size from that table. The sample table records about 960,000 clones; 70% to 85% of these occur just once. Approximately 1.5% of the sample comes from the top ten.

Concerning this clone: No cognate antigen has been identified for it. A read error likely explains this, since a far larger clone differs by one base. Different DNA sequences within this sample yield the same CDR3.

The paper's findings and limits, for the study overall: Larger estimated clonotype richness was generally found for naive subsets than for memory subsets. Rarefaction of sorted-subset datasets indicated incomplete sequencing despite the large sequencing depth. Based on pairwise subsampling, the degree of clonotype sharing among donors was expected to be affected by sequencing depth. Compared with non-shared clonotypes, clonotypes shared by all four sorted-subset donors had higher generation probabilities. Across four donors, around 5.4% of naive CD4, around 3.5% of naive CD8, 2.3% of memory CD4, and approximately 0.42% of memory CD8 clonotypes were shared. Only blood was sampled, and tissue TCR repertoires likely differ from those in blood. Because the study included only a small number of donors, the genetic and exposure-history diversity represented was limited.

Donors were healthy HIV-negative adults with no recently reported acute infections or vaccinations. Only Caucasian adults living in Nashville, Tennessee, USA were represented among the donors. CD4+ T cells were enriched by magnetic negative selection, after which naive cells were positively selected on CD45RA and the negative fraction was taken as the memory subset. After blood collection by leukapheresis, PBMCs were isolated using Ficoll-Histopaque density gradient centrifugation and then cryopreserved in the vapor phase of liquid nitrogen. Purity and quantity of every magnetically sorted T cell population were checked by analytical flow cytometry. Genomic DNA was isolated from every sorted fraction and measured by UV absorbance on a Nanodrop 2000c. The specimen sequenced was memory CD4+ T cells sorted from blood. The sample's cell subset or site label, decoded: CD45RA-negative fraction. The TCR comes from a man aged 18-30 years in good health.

CDR3 protein: CASSLDRNTEAFF. The nucleotides are TGTGCCAGCAGCTTAGACAGGAACACTGAAGCTTTCTTT. The chain uses TRBV7-3 and TRBJ1-1; tentative D gene TRBD1, with 5 bases matching. The germline V gene gives CDR1 as SGHTA and CDR2 as FQGTGA. The CDR3 runs 13 residues from the cysteine to the phenylalanine. Of the read, only the CDR3 DNA is kept; its 39 bases are in frame from base 1. The junction shows trimming of 2 bases on V and 1 base on J, plus 5 bases between the germline ends.